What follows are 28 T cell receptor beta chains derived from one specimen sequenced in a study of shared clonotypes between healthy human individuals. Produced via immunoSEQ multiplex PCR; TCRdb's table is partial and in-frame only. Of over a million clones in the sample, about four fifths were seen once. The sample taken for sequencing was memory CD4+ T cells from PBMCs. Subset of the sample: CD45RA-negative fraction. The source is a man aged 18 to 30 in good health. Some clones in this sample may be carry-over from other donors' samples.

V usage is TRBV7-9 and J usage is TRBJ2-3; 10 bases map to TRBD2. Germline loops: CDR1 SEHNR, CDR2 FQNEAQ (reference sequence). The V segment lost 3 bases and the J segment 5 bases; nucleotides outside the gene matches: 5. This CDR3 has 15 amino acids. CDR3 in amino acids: CASSLLGLARDTQYF. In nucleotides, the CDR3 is TGTGCCAGCAGCTTGTTGGGACTAGCGAGAGATACGCAGTATTTT.

The CDR3 nucleotides read TGTGCCAGCAGTTCTCGACTAGCGGGATGGGCAGATACGCAGTATTTT. Residues: CASSSRLAGWADTQYF. This chain uses TRBV6-6 with TRBJ2-3; 11 positions agree with TRBD2. Germline lookup yields CDR1 MNHNY and CDR2 SVGAGI (reference sequence). This CDR3 spans 16 amino acids. V dropped 4 bases and J dropped 4; count of bases not matched to a gene: 7.

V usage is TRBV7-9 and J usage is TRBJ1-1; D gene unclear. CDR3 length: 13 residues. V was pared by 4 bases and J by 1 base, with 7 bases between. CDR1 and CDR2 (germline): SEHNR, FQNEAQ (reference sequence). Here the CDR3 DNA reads TGTGCCAGCAGCTCTACATGGAACACTGAAGCTTTCTTT. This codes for CASSSTWNTEAFF.

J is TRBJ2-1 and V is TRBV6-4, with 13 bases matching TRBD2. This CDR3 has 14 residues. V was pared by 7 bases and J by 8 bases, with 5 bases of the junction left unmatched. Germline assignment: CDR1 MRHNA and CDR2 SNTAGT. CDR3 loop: CASTKLAGGDEQFF. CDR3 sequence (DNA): TGTGCCAGCACTAAACTAGCGGGAGGGGATGAGCAGTTCTTC.

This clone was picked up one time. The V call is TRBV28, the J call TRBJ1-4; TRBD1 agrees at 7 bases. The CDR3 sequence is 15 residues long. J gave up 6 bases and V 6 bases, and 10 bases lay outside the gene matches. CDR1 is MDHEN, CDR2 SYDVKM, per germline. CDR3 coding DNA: TGTGCCAGCAGCCATCAGGGGGGTCGAGATGAAAAACTGTTTTTT. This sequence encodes CASSHQGGRDEKLFF.

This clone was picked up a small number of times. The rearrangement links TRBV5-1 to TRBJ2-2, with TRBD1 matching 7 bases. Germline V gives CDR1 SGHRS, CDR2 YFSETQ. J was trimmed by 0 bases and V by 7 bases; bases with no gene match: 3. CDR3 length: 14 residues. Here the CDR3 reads CASEQGSNTGELFF. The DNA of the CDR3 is TGCGCCAGCGAACAGGGGTCGAACACCGGGGAGCTGTTTTTT.

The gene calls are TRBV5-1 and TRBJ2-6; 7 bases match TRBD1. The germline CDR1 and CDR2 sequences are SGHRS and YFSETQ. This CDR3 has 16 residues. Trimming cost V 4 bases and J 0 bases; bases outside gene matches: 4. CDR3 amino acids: CASSARDSSGANVLTF. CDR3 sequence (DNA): TGCGCCAGCAGCGCCAGGGACAGCTCTGGGGCCAACGTCCTGACTTTC.

This CDR3 is CASSQERAGVSYNEQFF. The CDR3 nucleotides read TGCGCCAGCAGCCAAGAGAGAGCGGGAGTCTCCTACAATGAGCAGTTCTTC. This rearrangement joins TRBV4-3 to TRBJ2-1; 8 nucleotides line up with TRBD2. The CDR3 is 17 residues long. V trimming: 0 bases; J trimming: 0 bases; junction bases outside the gene matches: 4. The germline CDR1 and CDR2 sequences are LGHNA and YSLEER.

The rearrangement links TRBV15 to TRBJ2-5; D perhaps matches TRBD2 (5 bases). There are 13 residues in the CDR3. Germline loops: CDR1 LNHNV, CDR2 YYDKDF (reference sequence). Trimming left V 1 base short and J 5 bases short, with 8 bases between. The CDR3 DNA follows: TGTGCCACCAGCAGAGGGGGAGTGGAGACCCAGTACTTC. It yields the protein CATSRGGVETQYF.

CDR3: CASSYDVEGSGGYTF. The DNA for the CDR3 is TGTGCCAGCAGTTACGATGTGGAGGGGTCTGGTGGCTACACCTTC. The chain links TRBV6-6 to TRBJ1-2; possible D gene TRBD1, 5 bases. Germline V gene lookup returns CDR1 MNHNY and CDR2 SVGAGI (reference sequence). V was pared by 2 bases and J by 7 bases, with 17 bases between. The CDR3 runs 15 residues.

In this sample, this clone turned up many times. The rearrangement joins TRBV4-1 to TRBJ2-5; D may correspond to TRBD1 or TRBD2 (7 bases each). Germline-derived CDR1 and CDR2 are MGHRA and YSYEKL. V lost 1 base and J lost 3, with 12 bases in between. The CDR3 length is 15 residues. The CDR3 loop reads CASSQASGTEETQYF. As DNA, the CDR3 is TGCGCCAGCAGCCAAGCAAGCGGGACAGAAGAGACCCAGTACTTC.

DNA for the CDR3: TGTGCCAGCACGACAACTACAGGGGGAGGTGCTTTCTTT. Its protein product is CASTTTTGGGAFF. V is TRBV2 and J is TRBJ1-1; 8 bases match TRBD1. The CDR3 runs 13 residues. The junction had 12 bases not matched to a gene; V was cut back by 7 bases and J by 11 bases. Per germline, CDR1 SNHLY and CDR2 FYNNEI.

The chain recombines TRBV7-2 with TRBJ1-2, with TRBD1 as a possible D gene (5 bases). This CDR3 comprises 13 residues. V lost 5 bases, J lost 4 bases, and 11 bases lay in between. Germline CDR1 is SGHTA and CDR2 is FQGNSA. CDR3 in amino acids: CASSPGQTYGYTF. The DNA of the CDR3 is TGTGCCAGCAGCCCCGGACAAACCTATGGCTACACCTTC.

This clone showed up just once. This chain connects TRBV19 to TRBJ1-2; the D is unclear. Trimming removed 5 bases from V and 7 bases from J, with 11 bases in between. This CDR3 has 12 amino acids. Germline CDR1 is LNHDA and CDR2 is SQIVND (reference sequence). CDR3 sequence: CASSLRSAGYTF. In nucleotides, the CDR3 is TGTGCCAGTAGTCTAAGGTCCGCTGGCTACACCTTC.

Here the CDR3 DNA reads TGTGCCAGCAGCCGATACAGGGGCGAAGATACGCAGTATTTT. This translates into CASSRYRGEDTQYF. The rearrangement uses TRBV5-4 and TRBJ2-3; 7 positions match TRBD1. Germline CDR1 reads SGHNT; CDR2 reads YYREEE (reference sequence). The CDR3 has 14 residues. With 4 bases clipped from V and 5 bases from J, the junction kept 7 bases outside the gene matches.

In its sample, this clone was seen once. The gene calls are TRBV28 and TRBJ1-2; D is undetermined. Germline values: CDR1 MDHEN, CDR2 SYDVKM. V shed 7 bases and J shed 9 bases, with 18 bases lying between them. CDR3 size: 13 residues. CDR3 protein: CASNSPSEVSYTF. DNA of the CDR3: TGTGCCAGCAACAGCCCGAGTGAGGTTAGCTACACCTTC.

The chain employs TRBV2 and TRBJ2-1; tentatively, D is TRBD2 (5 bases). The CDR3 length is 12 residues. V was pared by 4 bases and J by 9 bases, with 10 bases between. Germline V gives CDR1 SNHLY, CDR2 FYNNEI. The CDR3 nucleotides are TGTGCCAGCAGTGTCGACCGGGGTGAGCAGTTCTTC. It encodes CASSVDRGEQFF.

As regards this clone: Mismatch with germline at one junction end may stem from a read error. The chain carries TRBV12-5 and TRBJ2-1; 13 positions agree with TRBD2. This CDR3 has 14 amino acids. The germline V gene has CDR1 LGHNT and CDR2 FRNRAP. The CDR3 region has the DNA TGTGCTAGTGGTTTAGGACTAGCGGGAGACGGACCTGTCTTC. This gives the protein CASGLGLAGDGPVF.

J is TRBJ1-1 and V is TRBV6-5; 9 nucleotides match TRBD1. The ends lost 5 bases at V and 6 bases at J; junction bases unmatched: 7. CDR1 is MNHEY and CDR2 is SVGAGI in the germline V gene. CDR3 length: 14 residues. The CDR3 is CASSSSGQGSEAFF. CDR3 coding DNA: TGTGCCAGCAGTAGTTCGGGACAGGGCTCTGAAGCTTTCTTT.

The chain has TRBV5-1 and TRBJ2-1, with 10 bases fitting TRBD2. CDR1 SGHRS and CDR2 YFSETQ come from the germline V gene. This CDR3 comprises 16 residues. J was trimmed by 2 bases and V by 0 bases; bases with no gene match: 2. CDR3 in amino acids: CASSLVSGGPYNEQFF. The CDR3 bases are TGCGCCAGCAGCTTGGTTAGCGGGGGGCCCTACAATGAGCAGTTCTTC.

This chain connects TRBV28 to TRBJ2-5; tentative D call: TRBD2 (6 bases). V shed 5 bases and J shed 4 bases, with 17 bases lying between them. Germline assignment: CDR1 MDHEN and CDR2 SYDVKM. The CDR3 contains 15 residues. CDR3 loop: CASSPRGTDRETQYF. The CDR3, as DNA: TGTGCCAGCAGTCCCCGTGGGACTGATCGAGAGACCCAGTACTTC.

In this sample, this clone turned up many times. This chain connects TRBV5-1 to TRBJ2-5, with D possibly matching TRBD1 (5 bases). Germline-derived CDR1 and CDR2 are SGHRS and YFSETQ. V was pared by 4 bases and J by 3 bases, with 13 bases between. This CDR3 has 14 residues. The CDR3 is CASSPRTREETQYF. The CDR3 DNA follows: TGCGCCAGCAGCCCACGGACACGGGAAGAGACCCAGTACTTC.

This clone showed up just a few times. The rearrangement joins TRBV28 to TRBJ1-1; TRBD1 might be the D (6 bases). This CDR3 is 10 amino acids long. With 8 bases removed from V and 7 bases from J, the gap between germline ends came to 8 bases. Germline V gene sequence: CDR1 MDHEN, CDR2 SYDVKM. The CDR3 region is CASGQYEAFF. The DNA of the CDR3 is TGTGCCAGCGGACAGTATGAAGCTTTCTTT.

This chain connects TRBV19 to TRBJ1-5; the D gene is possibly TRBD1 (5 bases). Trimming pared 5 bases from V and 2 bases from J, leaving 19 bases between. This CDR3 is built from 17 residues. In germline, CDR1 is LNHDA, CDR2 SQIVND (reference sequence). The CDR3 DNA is TGTGCCAGTAGTCGAGGGGACGCCCCCCGTGGCAATCAGCCCCAGCATTTT. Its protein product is CASSRGDAPRGNQPQHF. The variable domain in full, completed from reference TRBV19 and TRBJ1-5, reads DGGITQSPKYLFRKEGQNVTLSCEQNLNHDAMYWYRQDPGQGLRLIYYSQIVNDFQKGDIAEGYSVSREKKESFPLTVTSAQKNPTAFYLCASSRGDAPRGNQPQHFGDGTRLSIL.

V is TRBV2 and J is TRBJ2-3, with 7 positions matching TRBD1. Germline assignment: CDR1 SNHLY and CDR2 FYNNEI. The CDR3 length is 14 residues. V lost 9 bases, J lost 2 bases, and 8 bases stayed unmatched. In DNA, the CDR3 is TGTGCCAGATCCGGGACAGACTTCACAGATACGCAGTATTTT. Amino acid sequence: CARSGTDFTDTQYF.

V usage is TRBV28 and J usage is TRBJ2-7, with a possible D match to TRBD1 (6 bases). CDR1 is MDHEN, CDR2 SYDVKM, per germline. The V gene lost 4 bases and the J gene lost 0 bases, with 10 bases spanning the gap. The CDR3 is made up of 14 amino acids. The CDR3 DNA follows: TGTGCCAGCAGTTGGACAGCCGCCTCCTACGAGCAGTACTTC. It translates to CASSWTAASYEQYF. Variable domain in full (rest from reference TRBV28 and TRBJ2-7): DVKVTQSSRYLVKRTGEKVFLECVQDMDHENMFWYRQDPGLGLRLIYFSYDVKMKEKGDIPEGYSVSREKKERFSLILESASTNQTSMYLCASSWTAASYEQYFGPGTRLTVT.

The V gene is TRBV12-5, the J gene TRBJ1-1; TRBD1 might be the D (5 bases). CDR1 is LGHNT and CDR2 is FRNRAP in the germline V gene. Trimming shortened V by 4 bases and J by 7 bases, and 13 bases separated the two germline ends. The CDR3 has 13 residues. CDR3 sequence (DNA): TGTGCTAGTGGTTGGGAGGGTGGGGGTGAAGCTTTCTTT. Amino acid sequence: CASGWEGGGEAFF.

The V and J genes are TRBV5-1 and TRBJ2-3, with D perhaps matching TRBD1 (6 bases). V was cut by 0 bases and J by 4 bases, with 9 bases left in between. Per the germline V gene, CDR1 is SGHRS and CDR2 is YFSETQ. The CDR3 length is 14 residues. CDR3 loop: CASSLDSGADTQYF. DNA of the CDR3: TGCGCCAGCAGCTTGGATTCAGGGGCAGATACGCAGTATTTT.